This TCR beta chain appears in the sequencing data of a study of T cell clonotyping in hematopoietic cell transplantation. Produced via immunoSEQ multiplex PCR; TCRdb's table is partial and in-frame only. The table includes some 49,000 clones, about nine tenths detected once. The CDR3 extends over 12 amino acids. Looked up from germline, CDR1 is SQVTM and CDR2 is ANQGSEA. Trimming took 4 bases from V and 5 from J, leaving 10 bases between them. Specified time point: recipient sample about 28 days before transplant, after cytoreduction. The sequencing here drew on peripheral blood mononuclear cells, taken before stem cell transplant. The chain carries TRBV29-1 and TRBJ2-3; no clear D. This sequence originates from a man between 60 and 75 years old with biphenotypic leukemia. Some clones in this sample may be carry-over from other donors' samples. The CDR3 coding sequence is TGCAGCGTTGCCCACGAGAGAGATACGCAGTATTTT. Its protein product is CSVAHERDTQYF.